This T cell receptor (beta chain) was recovered during a study of cytomegalovirus exposure and HLA in healthy donors. Study in general: An earlier analysis identified more than 95 million unique TCR beta sequences in about 180 million T cells. Broader study findings: Three CMV-associated chains proved CMV antigen-specific in vitro. Most observed TCR sequences were rare, whereas some public TCRs were detected in many donors.

V lost 4 bases to trimming and J lost 6 bases; unmatched junction nucleotides: 5. The CDR3 totals 14 residues. Germline CDR1 SGHRS, CDR2 YFSETQ. This clone was seen a few times. As yet, its antigen is unknown. PCR employed 60 Vbeta and 13 Jbeta primers. The protocol was immunoSEQ multiplex PCR, while the TCRdb copy is restricted to in-frame clones and leaves out a portion. The data contain 130,000 or so clones, about three quarters of them seen just once; the ten biggest clones take up roughly 1.5%. Nominally healthy donors provided the samples, though records likely missed some immune exposures. The chain employs TRBV5-1 and TRBJ2-7; 12 bases are shared with TRBD1. Material for sequencing was PBMCs. The clonotype comes from a woman aged 18-35 years in good health and CMV-seronegative. CDR3 DNA sequence: TGCGCCAGCAGCGGGGGACAGGGGGCTGCCGAGCAGTACTTC. As protein: CASSGGQGAAEQYF.